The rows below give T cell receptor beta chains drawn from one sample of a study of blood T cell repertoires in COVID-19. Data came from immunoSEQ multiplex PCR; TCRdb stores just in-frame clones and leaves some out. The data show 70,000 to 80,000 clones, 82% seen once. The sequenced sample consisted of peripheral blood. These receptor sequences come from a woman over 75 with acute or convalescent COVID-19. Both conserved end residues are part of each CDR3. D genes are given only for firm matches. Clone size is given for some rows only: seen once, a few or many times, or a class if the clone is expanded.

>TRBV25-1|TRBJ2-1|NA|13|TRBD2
TGTGCCAGCAGTGCGGGACTAGCGAATGAGCAGTTCTTC
CASSAGLANEQFF
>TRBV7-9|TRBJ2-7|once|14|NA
TGTGCCAGCAGCTTAGGCGGGACAGTCTACGAGCAGTACTTC
CASSLGGTVYEQYF
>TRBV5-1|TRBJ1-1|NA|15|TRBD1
TGCGCCAGCAGGCAAGTTTCAGGGGGCGGCACTGAAGCTTTCTTT
CASRQVSGGGTEAFF
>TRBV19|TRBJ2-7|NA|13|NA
TGTGCCAGTAGTCCTACCCCATCCTACGAGCAGTACTTC
CASSPTPSYEQYF
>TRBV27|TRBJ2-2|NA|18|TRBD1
TGTGCCAGCAGTGACGCCTACGGGACAGCCGCGAACACCGGGGAGCTGTTTTTT
CASSDAYGTAANTGELFF
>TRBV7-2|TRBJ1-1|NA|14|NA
TGTGCCAGCAGCTTAGCCCCCAGGGTCACTGAAGCTTTCTTT
CASSLAPRVTEAFF
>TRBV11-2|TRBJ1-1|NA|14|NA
TGTGCCAGCAGTGTAGGGGGGGGACGGGGTGAAGCTTTCTTT
CASSVGGGRGEAFF
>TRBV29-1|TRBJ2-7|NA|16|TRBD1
TGCAGCGTTGACCGGGACAGGGGCCTTAGCTCCTACGAGCAGTACTTC
CSVDRDRGLSSYEQYF
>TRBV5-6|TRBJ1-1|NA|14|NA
TGTGCCAGCAGCCCCGGTGATGACACGACTGAAGCTTTCTTT
CASSPGDDTTEAFF
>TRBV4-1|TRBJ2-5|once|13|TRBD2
TGCGCCAGCAGCCAGTGGCGGGGGGAGACCCAGTACTTC
CASSQWRGETQYF
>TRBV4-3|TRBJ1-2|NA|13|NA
TGCGCCAGCAGCCAAGGGGGGGTCGGGGGCTACACCTTC
CASSQGGVGGYTF
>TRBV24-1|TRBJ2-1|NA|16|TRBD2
TGTGCCACCAGTGCCGCCCTAGCGGCCTCCTACAATGAGCAGTTCTTC
CATSAALAASYNEQFF
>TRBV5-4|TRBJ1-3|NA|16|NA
TGTGCCAGCACCTCTGGGCCGGCCAGGGCTGGAAACACCATATATTTT
CASTSGPARAGNTIYF
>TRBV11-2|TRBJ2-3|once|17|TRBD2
TGTGCCAGCAGCCCGGGGGGGCTAGCGGGAGCTTCAGATACGCAGTATTTT
CASSPGGLAGASDTQYF
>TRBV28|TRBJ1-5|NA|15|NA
TGTGCCAGCAGTTTCACAGCCTGGAGCAATCAGCCCCAGCATTTT
CASSFTAWSNQPQHF
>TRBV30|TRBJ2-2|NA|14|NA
TGTGCCTGGAGTGGCCACGGGGTGGCCGGGGAGCTGTTTTTT
CAWSGHGVAGELFF
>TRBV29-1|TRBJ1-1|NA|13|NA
TGCAGCGTTGTTTTAAACCCGGGATCTGAAGCTTTCTTT
CSVVLNPGSEAFF
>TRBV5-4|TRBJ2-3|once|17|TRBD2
TGTGCCAGCAGAGCCGGGACTAGCGGGAGATGGACAGATACGCAGTATTTT
CASRAGTSGRWTDTQYF
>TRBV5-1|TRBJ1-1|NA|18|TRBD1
TGCGCCAGCAGCTTGAAACCCCCGGGACAGGGCTTGAACACTGAAGCTTTCTTT
CASSLKPPGQGLNTEAFF
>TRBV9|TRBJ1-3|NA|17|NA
TGTGCCAGCAGCCCGACCCGGGACACTGGGTCTGGAAACACCATATATTTT
CASSPTRDTGSGNTIYF
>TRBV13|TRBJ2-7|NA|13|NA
TGTGCCAGCAGCTCAGGGGTGCGATACGAGCAGTACTTC
CASSSGVRYEQYF
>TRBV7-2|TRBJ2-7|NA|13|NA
TGTGCCAGCAGCTATACCGGGAACTACGAGCAGTACTTC
CASSYTGNYEQYF
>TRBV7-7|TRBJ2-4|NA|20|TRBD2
TGTGCCAGCAGCTTACTCGTTGGTCTAGCGGGAGGCCATGGAGAAAACATTCAGTACTTC
CASSLLVGLAGGHGENIQYF
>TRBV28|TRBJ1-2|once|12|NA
TGTGCCAGCAACCTCGGGACACGAGGCTACACCTTC
CASNLGTRGYTF
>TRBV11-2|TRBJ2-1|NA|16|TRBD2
TGTGCCAGCAGCTTAGGGTCTAGCGGGAGCCACAATGAGCAGTTCTTC
CASSLGSSGSHNEQFF
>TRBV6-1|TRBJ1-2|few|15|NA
TGTGCCAGCAGTGACCCCTTTACAGGGAACTATGGCTACACCTTC
CASSDPFTGNYGYTF
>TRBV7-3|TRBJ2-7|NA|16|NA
TGTGCCAGCTGCTTAATTCAGCGAGGGAGCTCCTACGAGCAGTACTTC
CASCLIQRGSSYEQYF
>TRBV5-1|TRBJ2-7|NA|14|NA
TGCGCCAGCAGCTTGAGGACAGAATCCTACGAGCAGTACTTC
CASSLRTESYEQYF
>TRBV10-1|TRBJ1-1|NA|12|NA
TGCGCCAGCAGTGAGCAGGGCACTGAAGCTTTCTTT
CASSEQGTEAFF
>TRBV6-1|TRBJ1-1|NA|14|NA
TGTGCCAGCAGTGAAGTAGTTGGCCGAGGCGAAGCTTTCTTT
CASSEVVGRGEAFF
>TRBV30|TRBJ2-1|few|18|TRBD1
TGTGCCTGGAGTGTATGGGTGGGACAGGGAAAAATGTACAATGAGCAGTTCTTC
CAWSVWVGQGKMYNEQFF
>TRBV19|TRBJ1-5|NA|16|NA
TGTGCCAGTACCTACCTGCGGCAGGGCGGCAATCAGCCCCAGCATTTT
CASTYLRQGGNQPQHF